The source of this T cell receptor (beta chain) is a study of cytomegalovirus exposure and HLA in healthy donors. Profiling relied on immunoSEQ multiplex PCR, and the TCRdb table lists in-frame clones only, not all of them. In the table there are 220,000 or so clones, about 90% of which are singletons. Germline lookup yields CDR1 PRHDT and CDR2 FYEKMQ (reference sequence). Trimming took off 5 bases at V and 9 bases at J, with 16 bases between the two ends. The CDR3 runs 14 residues. The donors were part of the validation cohort of 100 to 150 subjects. That cohort was separate from the first cohort, which comprised 500 to 700 subjects.

The V gene is TRBV13, the J gene TRBJ2-2; D is undetermined. Sequencing was done on a sample of PBMCs. This TCR was sampled from a woman between 18 and 29 years old in good health and CMV-seronegative. The CDR3 region has the DNA TGTGCCAGCAGCCTCCAGACGGCGGCGCGGGAGCTGTTTTTT. Its protein product is CASSLQTAARELFF.